What follows are 30 T cell receptor beta chains derived from one specimen sequenced in a study of T cell repertoires in cytomegalovirus infection. MiXCR, run by TCRdb on the reads, gives a single entry per CDR3 protein. The sample lists around 200,000 distinct CDR3 sequences, 17% seen once, with approximately 25% in the top ten. Sequencing was carried out using CD8+ T cells from PBMCs. The receptor set was obtained from a human donor in good health (CMV status not recorded). Some clones in this sample may be carry-over from other donors' samples.

In this sample, this clonotype turned up a few times. The chain couples TRBV7-2 to TRBJ1-2, with 8 bases that match TRBD1. There are 15 residues in the CDR3. Germline CDR1 and CDR2: SGHTA and FQGNSA. V gave up 2 bases and J gave up 8 bases; unmatched junction bases: 10. The CDR3 is CASSLQGQGDFGYTF. DNA for the CDR3: TGTGCCAGCAGCTTACAAGGACAGGGAGACTTCGGCTACACCTTC.

This clonotype has just a few counts. V gene TRBV6-1 combines with J gene TRBJ2-2; D unresolved. V was pared by 6 bases and J by 0 bases, with 11 bases between. CDR3 length equals 15 residues. Per germline, CDR1 MNHNS and CDR2 SASEGT. The CDR3 sequence: CASSLHPTNTGELFF. The CDR3, as DNA: TGTGCCAGCAGCCTACACCCGACGAACACCGGGGAGCTGTTTTTT.

V is TRBV9 and J is TRBJ1-1; possibly TRBD1 for D (5 bases). V was cut by 7 bases and J by 1 base, with 11 bases left in between. CDR1 and CDR2 from the germline V gene are SGDLS and YYNGEE. The CDR3 runs to 13 residues. CDR3 protein: CASGAGGNTEAFF. CDR3 bases: TGTGCCAGCGGGGCAGGCGGGAACACTGAAGCTTTCTTT. The full variable domain, rest sourced from reference TRBV9 and TRBJ1-1, is DSGVTQTPKHLITATGQRVTLRCSPRSGDLSVYWYQQSLDQGLQFLIQYYNGEERAKGNILERFSAQQFPDLHSELNLSSLELGDSALYFCASGAGGNTEAFFGQGTRLTVV.

This clonotype was seen only a few times. J is TRBJ2-3 and V is TRBV14; 10 positions match TRBD2. The CDR3 covers 12 residues. The trim removed 3 bases at V and 11 bases at J, leaving 2 bases unmatched. Per the germline V gene, CDR1 is SGHDN and CDR2 is FVKESK. The CDR3 reads CASSHGLAEQYF. For the CDR3, the DNA is TGTGCCAGCAGCCACGGACTAGCGGAGCAGTATTTT.

The chain is built from TRBV29-1 and TRBJ2-3, with 8 bases aligning to TRBD2. V was pared by 3 bases and J by 0 bases, with 2 bases of the junction left unmatched. This CDR3 contains 14 residues. Germline loops: CDR1 SQVTM, CDR2 ANQGSEA. The CDR3 region is CSVERGESTDTQYF. The CDR3 bases are TGCAGCGTTGAGCGGGGGGAGAGCACAGATACGCAGTATTTT.

The gene calls are TRBV6-6 and TRBJ2-3, with D perhaps matching TRBD1 (6 bases). The CDR3 is 16 residues long. V lost 5 bases and J lost 4, with 19 bases in between. Germline V gene sequence: CDR1 MNHNY, CDR2 SVGAGI (reference sequence). Here the CDR3 reads CASSLTQDRFPDTQYF. The CDR3 region has the DNA TGTGCCAGCAGTCTAACCCAGGACAGATTCCCAGATACGCAGTATTTT.

The gene calls are TRBV28 and TRBJ2-7; D possibly corresponds to TRBD1 (5 bases). In germline, CDR1 is MDHEN, CDR2 SYDVKM. The V end lost 3 bases, the J end lost 3 bases, and 12 bases lay between the germline ends. CDR3 length: 14 amino acids. The CDR3 sequence is CASSFPGQVYEQYF. The CDR3 DNA reads as TGTGCCAGCAGTTTTCCCGGACAAGTCTACGAGCAGTACTTC. Full variable domain (remainder filled in from reference TRBV28 and TRBJ2-7): DVKVTQSSRYLVKRTGEKVFLECVQDMDHENMFWYRQDPGLGLRLIYFSYDVKMKEKGDIPEGYSVSREKKERFSLILESASTNQTSMYLCASSFPGQVYEQYFGPGTRLTVT.

The DNA of the CDR3 is TGTGCCATCAGCCAGTCCAGCTCCTACAATGAGCAGTTCTTC. Translating it yields CAISQSSSYNEQFF. This chain joins TRBV10-3 and TRBJ2-1; no clear D. In germline, CDR1 is ENHRY, CDR2 SYGVKD. The CDR3 is 14 residues long. The V end was cut by 6 bases, the J end by 0 bases, with 9 bases between.

V gene TRBV7-2 combines with J gene TRBJ1-2; D not resolved. Deletions cut 6 bases from V and 5 bases from J, with 1 base between. The length of the CDR3 is 9 residues. The V gene's germline CDR1 is SGHTA and CDR2 FQGNSA. CDR3 region: CASSYGYTF. The CDR3 DNA reads as TGTGCCAGCAGTTATGGCTACACCTTC.

The table lists this clonotype with a few counts. CDR3: CSVLARTGSYF. The DNA of the CDR3 is TGCAGCGTTCTTGCCCGGACAGGGTCGTACTTC. The chain employs TRBV29-1 and TRBJ2-7; 8 bases map to TRBD1. V lost 5 bases and J lost 12; bases outside the gene matches: 9. Germline CDR1 SQVTM, CDR2 ANQGSEA. The CDR3 totals 11 residues.

This clonotype was counted only a few times. The chain uses TRBV10-3 and TRBJ2-7; no clear D. The CDR3 is 12 amino acids. Germline assignment: CDR1 ENHRY and CDR2 SYGVKD. The CDR3 bases are TGTGGAGCCGGTGGAGTCGGAAGGGAGCAGTACTTC. Amino acid sequence: CGAGGVGREQYF.

The rearrangement uses TRBV6-5 and TRBJ1-2; 8 bases fit TRBD1. J was trimmed by 8 bases and V by 0 bases; bases with no gene match: 5. CDR1 is MNHEY and CDR2 is SVGAGI in the germline V gene. The length of the CDR3 is 14 residues. The CDR3 coding sequence is TGTGCCAGCAGTTACTCCGGGACAGGTGGCGGCTACACCTTC. This codes for CASSYSGTGGGYTF.

The chain is built from TRBV14 and TRBJ2-2, with D hard to call. V was clipped by 1 base and J by 6 bases, with 9 bases between them. This CDR3 has 14 residues. The germline V gene encodes CDR1 SGHDN and CDR2 FVKESK. The DNA of the CDR3 is TGTGCCAGCAGCCAAGTTGAAGTCCCCGGGGAGCTGTTTTTT. Translated, it gives CASSQVEVPGELFF.

Ten or more counts support this clonotype. CDR3 DNA sequence: TGTGCCAGCAGACCCGGACAATCCCCCACCGGGGAGCTGTTTTTT. Translation: CASRPGQSPTGELFF. The rearrangement joins TRBV6-2 or TRBV6-3 to TRBJ2-2, with D perhaps matching TRBD1 (5 bases). CDR3 length equals 15 residues. Trimming cost V 6 bases and J 4 bases, with 15 bases left between them. Germline V gives CDR1 MNHEY, CDR2 SVGEGT.

This clonotype has only a few counts. The chain carries TRBV10-3 and TRBJ1-4; D not certain. This CDR3 has 15 amino acids. Germline values: CDR1 ENHRY, CDR2 SYGVKD. Trimming pared 0 bases from V and 5 bases from J, leaving 10 bases between. This CDR3 reads CAISESSSENEKLFF. CDR3 sequence (DNA): TGTGCCATCAGTGAGTCGAGTTCTGAGAATGAAAAACTGTTTTTT.

V usage is TRBV2 and J usage is TRBJ1-1; no firm D call. The CDR3 length is 12 residues. Deletions cut 7 bases from V and 11 bases from J, with 17 bases between. In germline, CDR1 is SNHLY, CDR2 FYNNEI. This chain's CDR3 is CASITRTGIAFF. CDR3 DNA sequence: TGTGCCAGCATCACCCGGACGGGAATCGCTTTCTTT.

The rearrangement joins TRBV29-1 to TRBJ1-2, with D perhaps TRBD1 (6 bases). V dropped 4 bases and J dropped 8 bases, with 20 bases sitting between them. From germline, CDR1 is SQVTM and CDR2 ANQGSEA. This CDR3 is 14 amino acids long. The CDR3 is CSVGDLGQGRGYTF. The CDR3, as DNA: TGCAGCGTTGGGGATCTGGGGCAGGGGCGCGGCTACACCTTC.

The gene calls are TRBV6-2 or TRBV6-3 and TRBJ1-2; TRBD1 agrees at 7 bases. CDR3 length: 15 amino acids. Germline V CDR1 and CDR2: MNHEY, SVGEGT. Trimming removed 6 bases from V and 3 bases from J; junction bases left unmatched: 10. The CDR3 protein is CASRERGRRDYGYTF. The CDR3 nucleotides read TGTGCCAGCAGGGAAAGGGGGCGACGAGACTATGGCTACACCTTC.

In DNA, the CDR3 is TGTGCCAGCAGTTACTCAGGGTATAATTCACCCCTCCACTTT. Protein sequence: CASSYSGYNSPLHF. V and J are TRBV6-5 and TRBJ1-6; D unclear. Germline values: CDR1 MNHEY, CDR2 SVGAGI. With 0 bases removed from V and 4 bases from J, the gap between germline ends came to 4 bases. The CDR3 sequence is 14 residues long.

This clonotype was found a few times. CDR3 protein: CASSLEGGPFGSDEQYF. The CDR3 nucleotides read TGTGCCAGCAGCCTCGAGGGAGGCCCCTTCGGGTCCGACGAGCAGTACTTC. The rearrangement joins TRBV14 to TRBJ2-7; perhaps TRBD2 as D (6 bases). V gave up 4 bases and J gave up 5 bases, with 24 bases separating them. This CDR3 region has 17 residues. Germline values: CDR1 SGHDN, CDR2 FVKESK.

The rearrangement joins TRBV2 to TRBJ2-7, with 9 bases fitting TRBD1. The CDR3 is 15 amino acids. Germline CDR1 is SNHLY and CDR2 is FYNNEI. J lost 5 bases, V lost 3 bases, and 8 bases had no gene match. CDR3 sequence: CASSELQGAFDEQYF. The CDR3 region has the DNA TGTGCCAGCAGTGAGCTACAGGGGGCGTTCGACGAGCAGTACTTC.

The J gene is TRBJ1-2, the V gene TRBV28; 7 positions match TRBD1. In germline, CDR1 is MDHEN, CDR2 SYDVKM. J lost 0 bases, V lost 3 bases, and 7 bases had no gene match. The CDR3 is 16 amino acids. The CDR3 protein is CASSFHDREANYGYTF. Written as DNA, the CDR3 is TGTGCCAGCAGTTTTCACGACAGGGAAGCTAACTATGGCTACACCTTC.

The chain combines TRBV28 with TRBJ2-7; the D gene is possibly TRBD1 (5 bases). The CDR3 totals 11 residues. Germline lookup yields CDR1 MDHEN and CDR2 SYDVKM. Trimming left V 8 bases short and J 3 bases short, with 8 bases between. The DNA of the CDR3 is TGTGCCAGCGCGACAGTCTACGAGCAGTACTTC. This sequence encodes CASATVYEQYF.

V is TRBV30 and J is TRBJ2-2; D unclear. Germline CDR1 and CDR2: GTSNPN and SVGIG (reference sequence). The CDR3 contains 15 residues. The germline V and J ends were trimmed by 0 bases and 3 bases, with 11 bases remaining between them. In DNA form, the CDR3 reads TGTGCCTGGAGTGTATCCAAGCGAGACACCGGGGAGCTGTTTTTT. It encodes CAWSVSKRDTGELFF.

Worth noting for this clonotype: One end of the junction varies from germline; a read error may be responsible. This sequence joins TRBV7-9 and TRBJ2-7; TRBD2 matches 7 bases. There are 14 residues in the CDR3. Germline lookup yields CDR1 SEHNR and CDR2 FQNEAQ (reference sequence). Here the CDR3 reads CASSLWDYSHEQYF. The CDR3 DNA reads as TGTGCCAGCAGCTTATGGGACTACTCCCACGAGCAGTACTTC.

This clonotype was observed a handful of times. The chain combines TRBV7-9 with TRBJ2-1; 8 bases are a match to TRBD2. CDR1 and CDR2 from the germline V gene are SEHNR and FQNEAQ (reference sequence). The CDR3 consists of 14 residues. Germline trimming cut 5 bases from V and 7 bases from J; bases unmatched to any gene: 7. The CDR3 nucleotides are TGTGCCAGCAGCCGAGCGGGGGCGGGTAATGAGCAGTTCTTC. It is translated as CASSRAGAGNEQFF.

The chain joins TRBV7-9 to TRBJ2-1; D gene unclear. The CDR3 runs 15 residues. Trimming pared 5 bases from V and 8 bases from J, leaving 19 bases between. Germline V CDR1 and CDR2: SEHNR, FQNEAQ (reference sequence). CDR3 bases: TGTGCCAGCAGCACCACGGGTGGGTTGATGGATGAGCAGTTCTTC. Residues: CASSTTGGLMDEQFF.

The V and J genes are TRBV28 and TRBJ2-3, with 12 bases that match TRBD2. Germline CDR1 and CDR2: MDHEN and SYDVKM. The CDR3 runs 16 residues. V trimming: 3 bases; J trimming: 2 bases; junction bases outside the gene matches: 3. The CDR3, as DNA: TGTGCCAGCAGTTTCGGACTAGCGGGGCCCACAGATACGCAGTATTTT. This codes for CASSFGLAGPTDTQYF.

This chain links TRBV7-9 with TRBJ2-1; 9 bases line up with TRBD1. In germline, CDR1 is SEHNR, CDR2 FQNEAQ (reference sequence). Losses at the gene ends were 6 bases for V and 6 bases for J; bases not matched to a gene: 6. The CDR3 has 14 amino acids. CDR3 residues: CASRAGQGFNEQFF. The CDR3 DNA reads as TGTGCCAGCAGGGCGGGACAGGGCTTCAATGAGCAGTTCTTC. Using reference TRBV7-9 and TRBJ2-1 for the parts outside the CDR3, the full variable domain is DTGVSQNPRHKITKRGQNVTFRCDPISEHNRLYWYRQTLGQGPEFLTYFQNEAQLEKSRLLSDRFSAERPKGSFSTLEIQRTEQGDSAMYLCASRAGQGFNEQFFGPGTRLTVL.

The sample holds many counts of this clonotype. V is TRBV6-6 and J is TRBJ1-3; D gene ambiguous. This CDR3 comprises 16 residues. Per the germline V gene, CDR1 is MNHNY and CDR2 is SVGAGI (reference sequence). Trimming stripped 2 bases from V and 0 bases from J, with 11 bases between. The CDR3 is CASSYLLPDSGNTIYF. As DNA, the CDR3 is TGTGCCAGCAGTTACCTCCTCCCGGACTCTGGAAACACCATATATTTT.